This T cell receptor (beta chain) emerged from a study of post-analysis software for immune sequencing data. Notes on the study in general: A few TRBV segments (TRBV5-6, TRBV5-1 and TRBV20-1 among them) occurred more frequently in patients than in controls.

This clonotype was picked up a small number of times. Antigen: not known. Libraries were made from TCR beta cDNA, and they carried unique molecular identifiers. TCRdb reprocessed the PCR reads with MiXCR, giving one entry per CDR3 protein. The repertoire holds over 300,000 distinct CDR3 sequences, around a third seen once, with around 15% in the top ten. J was trimmed by 5 bases and V by 0 bases; bases with no gene match: 6. This CDR3 region has 16 residues. CDR1 LGHNA and CDR2 YNFKEQ come from the germline V gene. J is TRBJ2-5 and V is TRBV4-2, with 10 nucleotides matching TRBD2. The sequence derives from a girl aged 5-17 years with multiple sclerosis. The sequencing input was blood. The CDR3 DNA follows: TGTGCCAGCAGCCAAGATCGGGGTAGCGGGGGGGAGACCCAGTACTTC. Residues: CASSQDRGSGGETQYF.